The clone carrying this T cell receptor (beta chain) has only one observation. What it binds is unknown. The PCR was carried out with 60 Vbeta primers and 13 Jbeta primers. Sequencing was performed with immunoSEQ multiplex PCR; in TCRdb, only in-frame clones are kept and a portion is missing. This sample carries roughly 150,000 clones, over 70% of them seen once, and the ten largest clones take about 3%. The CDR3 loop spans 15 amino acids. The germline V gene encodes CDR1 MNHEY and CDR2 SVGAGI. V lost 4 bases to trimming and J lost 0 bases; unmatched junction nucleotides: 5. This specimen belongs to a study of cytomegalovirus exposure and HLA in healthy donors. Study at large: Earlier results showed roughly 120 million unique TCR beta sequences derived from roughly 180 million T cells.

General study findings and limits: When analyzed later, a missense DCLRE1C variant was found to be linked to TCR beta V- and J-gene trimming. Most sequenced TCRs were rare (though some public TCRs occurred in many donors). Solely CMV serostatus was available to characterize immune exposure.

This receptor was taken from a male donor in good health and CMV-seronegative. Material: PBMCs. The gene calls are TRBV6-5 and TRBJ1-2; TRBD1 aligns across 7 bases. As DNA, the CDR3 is TGTGCCAGCAGTTTCACAGGGGCAGCTAACTATGGCTACACCTTC. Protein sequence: CASSFTGAANYGYTF.